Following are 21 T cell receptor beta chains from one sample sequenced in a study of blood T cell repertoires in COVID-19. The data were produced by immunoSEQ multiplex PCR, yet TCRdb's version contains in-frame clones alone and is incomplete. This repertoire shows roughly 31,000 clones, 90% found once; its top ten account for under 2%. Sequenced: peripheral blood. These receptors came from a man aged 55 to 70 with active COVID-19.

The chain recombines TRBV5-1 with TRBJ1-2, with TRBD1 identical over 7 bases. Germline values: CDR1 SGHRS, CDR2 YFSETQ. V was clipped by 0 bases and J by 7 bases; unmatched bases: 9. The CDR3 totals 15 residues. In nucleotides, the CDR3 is TGCGCCAGCAGCTTGGAAGGGGCGAACAGGGGTGGCTACACCTTC. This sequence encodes CASSLEGANRGGYTF.

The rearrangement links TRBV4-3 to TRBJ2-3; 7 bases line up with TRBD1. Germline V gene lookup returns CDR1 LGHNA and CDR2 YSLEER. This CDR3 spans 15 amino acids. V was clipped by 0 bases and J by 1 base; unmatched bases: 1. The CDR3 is CASSQDTGGTDTQYF. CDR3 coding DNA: TGCGCCAGCAGCCAAGATACAGGGGGCACAGATACGCAGTATTTT.

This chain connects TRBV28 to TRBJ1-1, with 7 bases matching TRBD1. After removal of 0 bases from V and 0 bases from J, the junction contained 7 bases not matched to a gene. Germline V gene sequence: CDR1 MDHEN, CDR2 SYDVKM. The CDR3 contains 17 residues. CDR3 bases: TGTGCCAGCAGTTTATGGGGCCAGGGGGAGATGAACACTGAAGCTTTCTTT. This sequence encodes CASSLWGQGEMNTEAFF.

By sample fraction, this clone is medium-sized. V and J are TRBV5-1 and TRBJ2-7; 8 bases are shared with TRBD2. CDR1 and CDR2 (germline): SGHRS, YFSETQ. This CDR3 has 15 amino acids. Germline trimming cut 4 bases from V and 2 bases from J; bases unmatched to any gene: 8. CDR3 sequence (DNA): TGCGCCAGCAGCCCGGGGGGGAGCGGGGCCTACGAGCAGTACTTC. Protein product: CASSPGGSGAYEQYF.

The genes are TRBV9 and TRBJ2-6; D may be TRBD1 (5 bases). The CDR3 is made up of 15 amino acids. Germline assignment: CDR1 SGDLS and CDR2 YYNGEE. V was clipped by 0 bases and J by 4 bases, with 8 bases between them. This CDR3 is CASSVARAGANVLTF. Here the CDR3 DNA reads TGTGCCAGCAGCGTAGCCAGGGCCGGGGCCAACGTCCTGACTTTC.

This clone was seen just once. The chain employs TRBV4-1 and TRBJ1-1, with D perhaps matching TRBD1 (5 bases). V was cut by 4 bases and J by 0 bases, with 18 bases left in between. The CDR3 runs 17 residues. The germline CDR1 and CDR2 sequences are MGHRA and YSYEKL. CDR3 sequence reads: CASSPQTQQAVNTEAFF. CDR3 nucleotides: TGCGCCAGCAGCCCTCAAACGCAACAGGCCGTGAACACTGAAGCTTTCTTT.

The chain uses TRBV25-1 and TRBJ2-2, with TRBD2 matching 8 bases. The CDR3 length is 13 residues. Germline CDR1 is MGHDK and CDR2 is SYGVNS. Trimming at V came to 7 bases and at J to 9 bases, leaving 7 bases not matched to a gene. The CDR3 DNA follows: TGTGCCAGCAACGGGGGGGCGTCTTGGGAGCTGTTTTTT. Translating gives CASNGGASWELFF.

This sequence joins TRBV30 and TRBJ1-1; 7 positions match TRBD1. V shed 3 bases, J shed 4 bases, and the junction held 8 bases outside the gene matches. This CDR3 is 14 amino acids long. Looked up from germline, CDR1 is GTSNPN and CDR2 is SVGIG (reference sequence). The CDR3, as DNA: TGTGCCTGGAGGCGACAGGGACTGGGCACTGAAGCTTTCTTT. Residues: CAWRRQGLGTEAFF.

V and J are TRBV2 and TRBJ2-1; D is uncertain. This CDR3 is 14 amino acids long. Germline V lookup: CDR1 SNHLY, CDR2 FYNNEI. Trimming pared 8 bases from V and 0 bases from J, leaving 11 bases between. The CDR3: CASLLESSYNEQFF. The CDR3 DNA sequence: TGTGCCAGCTTACTTGAGAGCTCCTACAATGAGCAGTTCTTC.

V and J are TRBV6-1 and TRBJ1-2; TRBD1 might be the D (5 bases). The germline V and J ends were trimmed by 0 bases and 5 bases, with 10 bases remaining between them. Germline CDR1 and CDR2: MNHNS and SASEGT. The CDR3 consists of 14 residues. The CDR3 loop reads CASSEAGGVYGYTF. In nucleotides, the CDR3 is TGTGCCAGCAGTGAAGCTGGGGGGGTATATGGCTACACCTTC.

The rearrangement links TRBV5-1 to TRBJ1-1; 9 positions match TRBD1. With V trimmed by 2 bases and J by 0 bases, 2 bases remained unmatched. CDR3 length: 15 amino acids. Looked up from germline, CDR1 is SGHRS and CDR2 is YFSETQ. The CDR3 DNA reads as TGCGCCAGCAGCTTACGGACAGGGGTGAACACTGAAGCTTTCTTT. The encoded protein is CASSLRTGVNTEAFF.

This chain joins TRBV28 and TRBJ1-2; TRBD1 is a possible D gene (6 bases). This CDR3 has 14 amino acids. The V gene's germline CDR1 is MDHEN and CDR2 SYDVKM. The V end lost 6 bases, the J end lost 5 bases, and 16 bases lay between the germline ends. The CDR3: CASSPGGTLYGYTF. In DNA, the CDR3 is TGTGCCAGCAGCCCAGGTGGGACACTATATGGCTACACCTTC.

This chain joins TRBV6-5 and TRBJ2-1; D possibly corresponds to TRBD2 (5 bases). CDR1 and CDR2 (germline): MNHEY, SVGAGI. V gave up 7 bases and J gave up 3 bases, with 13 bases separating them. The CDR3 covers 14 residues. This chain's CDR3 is CASTDYRSYNEQFF. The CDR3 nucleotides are TGTGCCAGCACAGACTACCGAAGCTACAATGAGCAGTTCTTC.

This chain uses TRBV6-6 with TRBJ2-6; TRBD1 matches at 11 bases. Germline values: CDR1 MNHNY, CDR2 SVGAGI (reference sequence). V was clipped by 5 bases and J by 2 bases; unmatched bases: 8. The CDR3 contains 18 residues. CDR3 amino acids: CASSRLGQGAPGANVLTF. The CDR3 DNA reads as TGTGCCAGCAGTCGCCTAGGACAGGGGGCACCTGGGGCCAACGTCCTGACTTTC.

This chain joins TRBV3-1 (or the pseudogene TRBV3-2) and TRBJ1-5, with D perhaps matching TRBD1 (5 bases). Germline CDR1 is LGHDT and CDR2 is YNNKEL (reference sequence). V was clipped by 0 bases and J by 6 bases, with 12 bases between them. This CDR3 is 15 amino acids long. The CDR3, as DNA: TGTGCCAGCAGCCAAGATGTGGCGGGGGGTCAGCCCCAGCATTTT. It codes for CASSQDVAGGQPQHF.

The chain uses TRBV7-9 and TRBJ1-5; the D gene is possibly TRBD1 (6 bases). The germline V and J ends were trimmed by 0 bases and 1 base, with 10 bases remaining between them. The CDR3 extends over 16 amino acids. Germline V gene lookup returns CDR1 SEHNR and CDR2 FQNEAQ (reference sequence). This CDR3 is CASSLATGTSNQPQHF. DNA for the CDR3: TGTGCCAGCAGCTTAGCGACCGGGACAAGCAATCAGCCCCAGCATTTT.

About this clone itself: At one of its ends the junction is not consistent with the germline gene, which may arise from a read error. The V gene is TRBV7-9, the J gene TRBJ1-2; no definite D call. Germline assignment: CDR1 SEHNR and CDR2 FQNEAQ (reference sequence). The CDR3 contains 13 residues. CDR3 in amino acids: CASSLLTNYDYTF. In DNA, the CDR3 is TGTGCCAGCAGCTTACTAACTAACTATGACTACACCTTC. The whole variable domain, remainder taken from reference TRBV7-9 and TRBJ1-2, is DTGVSQNPRHKITKRGQNVTFRCDPISEHNRLYWYRQTLGQGPEFLTYFQNEAQLEKSRLLSDRFSAERPKGSFSTLEIQRTEQGDSAMYLCASSLLTNYDYTFGSGTRLTVV.

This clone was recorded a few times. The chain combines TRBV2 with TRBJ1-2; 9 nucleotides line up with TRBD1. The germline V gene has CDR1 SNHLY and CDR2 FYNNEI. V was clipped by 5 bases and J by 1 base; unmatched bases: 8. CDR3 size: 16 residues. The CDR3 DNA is TGTGCCAGCAGTAGGACAGGGGTTCCGGGTAACTATGGCTACACCTTC. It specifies CASSRTGVPGNYGYTF.

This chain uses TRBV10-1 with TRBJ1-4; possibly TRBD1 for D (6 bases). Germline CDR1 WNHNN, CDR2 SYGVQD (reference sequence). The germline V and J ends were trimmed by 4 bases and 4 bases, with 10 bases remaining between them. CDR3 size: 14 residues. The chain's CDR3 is CASSVGGNNEKLFF. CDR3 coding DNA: TGCGCCAGCAGTGTTGGGGGCAATAATGAAAAACTGTTTTTT.

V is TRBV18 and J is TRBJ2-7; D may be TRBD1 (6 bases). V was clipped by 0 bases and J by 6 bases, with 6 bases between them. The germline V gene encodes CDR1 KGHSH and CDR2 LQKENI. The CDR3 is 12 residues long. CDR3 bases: TGTGCCAGCTCACCACCACAGGGCGAGCAGTACTTC. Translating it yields CASSPPQGEQYF.

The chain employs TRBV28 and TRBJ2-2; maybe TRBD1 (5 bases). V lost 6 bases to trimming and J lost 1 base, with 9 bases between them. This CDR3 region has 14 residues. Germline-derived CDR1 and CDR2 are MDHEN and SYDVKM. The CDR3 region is CASSAGQNTGELFF. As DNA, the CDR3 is TGTGCCAGCAGCGCCGGACAGAACACCGGGGAGCTGTTTTTT.